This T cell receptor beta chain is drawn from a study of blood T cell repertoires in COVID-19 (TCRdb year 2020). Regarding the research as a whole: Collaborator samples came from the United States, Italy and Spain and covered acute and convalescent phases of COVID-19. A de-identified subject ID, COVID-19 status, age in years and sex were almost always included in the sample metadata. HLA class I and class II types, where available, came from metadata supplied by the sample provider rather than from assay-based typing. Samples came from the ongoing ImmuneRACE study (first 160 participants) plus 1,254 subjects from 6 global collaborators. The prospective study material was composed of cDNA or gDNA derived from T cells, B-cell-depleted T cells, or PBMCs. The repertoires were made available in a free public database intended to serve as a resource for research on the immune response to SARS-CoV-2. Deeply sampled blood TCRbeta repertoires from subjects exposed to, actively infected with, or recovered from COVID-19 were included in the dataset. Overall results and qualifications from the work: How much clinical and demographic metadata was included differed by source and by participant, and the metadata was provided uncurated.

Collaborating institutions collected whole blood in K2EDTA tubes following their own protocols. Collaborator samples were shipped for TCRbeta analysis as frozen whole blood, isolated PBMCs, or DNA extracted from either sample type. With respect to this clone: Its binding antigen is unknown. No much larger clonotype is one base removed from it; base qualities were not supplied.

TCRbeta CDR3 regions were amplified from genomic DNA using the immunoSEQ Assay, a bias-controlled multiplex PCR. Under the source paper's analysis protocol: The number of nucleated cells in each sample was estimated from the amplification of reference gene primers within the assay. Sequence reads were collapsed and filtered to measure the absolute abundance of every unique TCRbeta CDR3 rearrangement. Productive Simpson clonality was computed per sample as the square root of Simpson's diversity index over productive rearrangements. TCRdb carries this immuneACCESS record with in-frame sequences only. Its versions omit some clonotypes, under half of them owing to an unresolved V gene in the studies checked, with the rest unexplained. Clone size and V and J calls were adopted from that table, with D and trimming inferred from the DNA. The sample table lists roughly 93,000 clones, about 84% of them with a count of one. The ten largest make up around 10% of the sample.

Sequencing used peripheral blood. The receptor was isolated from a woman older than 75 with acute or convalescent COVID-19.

The CDR3 reads as follows: CASSQGGNYGYTF. The sequenced DNA is TGTGCCAGCAGCCAAGGAGGGAATTATGGCTACACCTTC. The chain uses TRBV3-1 (or the pseudogene TRBV3-2) and TRBJ1-2, with the D gene uncertain. The germline V gene (reference sequence) yields LGHDT for CDR1 and YNNKEL for CDR2. The CDR3 goes from the cysteine to the phenylalanine over 13 residues. Only the CDR3 DNA is retained, 39 bases long and in frame from the first base. Relative to germline, V is 1 base shorter and J is 5 bases shorter, with 8 bases between their ends.